This T cell receptor (beta chain) was captured by sequencing in a study of cytomegalovirus exposure and HLA in healthy donors. Using immunoSEQ multiplex PCR, the repertoire was profiled, and TCRdb retains in-frame clones only, with some absent. The table includes approximately 180,000 clones, about 86% detected once. CDR3 size: 15 residues. Germline CDR1 is MGHRA and CDR2 is YSYEKL. V lost 1 base, J lost 2 bases, and 4 bases stayed unmatched. The clonotype originates from a woman in her twenties or thirties in good health and CMV-seronegative. Sequencing input: PBMCs. The chain is built from TRBV4-1 and TRBJ1-2; 7 nucleotides align to TRBD1. The DNA of the CDR3 is TGCGCCAGCAGCCAAGTGACGGGACAGAACTATGGCTACACCTTC. Its translation: CASSQVTGQNYGYTF.